This T cell receptor (beta chain) was identified during a study of T-cell reconstitution after alpha-beta-depleted transplantation in children. Findings and caveats of the study: TCRbeta diversity was high at day 60 in some patients (a result of surviving recipient T cells and thymic progenitors). By one year post-transplant, T-cell counts and diversity largely arose from T cells that were newly produced. Roughly two months post-transplant, alpha-beta T cells reportedly originated from several hundred graft clones that had expanded.

Turning to this clonotype: Its matching antigen is unknown.

The TCRbeta library incorporated unique molecular identifiers. MiXCR, run by TCRdb on the PCR reads, gives a single entry per CDR3 protein. The sample records 250,000 to 400,000 distinct CDR3 sequences, around 20% being singletons. The sequencing used PBMCs, mostly from graft donor cells, collected 180 days after TCRalphabeta/CD19-depleted stem cell transplant. The TCR originated in a male patient younger than 18 who had a stem cell transplant for acute lymphoblastic leukemia, so the T cells may come from the graft donor.

CDR3 DNA sequence: TGTGCCAGCAGCCAGACGACAGTTAACTATGGCTACACCTTC. It codes for CASSQTTVNYGYTF. The chain is built from TRBV3-1 and TRBJ1-2, with TRBD1 as a possible D gene (5 bases). The germline V and J ends were trimmed by 3 bases and 1 base, with 9 bases remaining between them. Germline CDR1 and CDR2: LGHDT and YNNKEL (reference sequence). The CDR3 totals 14 residues.